This passage covers 10 T cell receptor beta chains from one sample sequenced in a study of regulatory T cells in long-lasting Graves disease. The time point: persistent/refractory GD, antithyroid drugs over 5 years with positive TRAb. From RNA extracted from PBMCs, the TCR library was made. Library construction for TCR beta used iRepertoire HTBI primers and Arm-PCR of CDR3 regions. TCRdb re-derived calls from the multiplex PCR reads in MiXCR, one entry per CDR3 protein. The table shows approximately 500,000 distinct CDR3 sequences, with 20% to 25% occurring only once. The specimen comprised peripheral blood mononuclear cells (PBMCs), sampled when the disease was refractory, from a patient treated with antithyroid drugs. The origin of the receptors is a female donor with Graves disease.

This clonotype was seen at least ten times. The V call is TRBV28, the J call TRBJ1-2, with TRBD1 matching 9 bases. The germline V gene has CDR1 MDHEN and CDR2 SYDVKM. This CDR3 is 16 amino acids long. V was pared by 5 bases and J by 4 bases, with 11 bases of the junction left unmatched. The CDR3 protein is CASSPPGQGEFYGYTF. For the CDR3, the DNA is TGTGCCAGCAGTCCTCCGGGACAGGGAGAGTTCTATGGCTACACCTTC.

This clonotype was picked up many times. The chain employs TRBV28 and TRBJ2-7, with D possibly being TRBD2 (6 bases). This CDR3 spans 18 amino acids. Trimming pared 4 bases from V and 4 bases from J, leaving 26 bases between. CDR1 and CDR2 (germline): MDHEN, SYDVKM. The CDR3 DNA is TGTGCCAGCAGTTCCGCCCCCCCCGGACCTGGAGGGATTTACGAGCAGTACTTC. As protein: CASSSAPPGPGGIYEQYF.

The J gene is TRBJ2-3, the V gene TRBV27; tentative D call: TRBD2 (6 bases). Germline CDR1 MNHEY, CDR2 SMNVEV (reference sequence). The CDR3 runs to 15 residues. V gave up 6 bases and J gave up 3 bases, with 16 bases separating them. CDR3 bases: TGTGCCAGCAGCATTAGCGGAGCCGGAACAGATACGCAGTATTTT. Its translation: CASSISGAGTDTQYF.

The sample holds a few counts of this clonotype. The genes are TRBV4-3 and TRBJ2-5; 9 bases align to TRBD1. Looked up from germline, CDR1 is LGHNA and CDR2 is YSLEER. V lost 2 bases, J lost 4 bases, and 8 bases stayed unmatched. The CDR3 is 16 residues long. The CDR3, as DNA: TGCGCCAGCAGCCAATCCCGGGACAGGGTAGGAGAGACCCAGTACTTC. The encoded protein is CASSQSRDRVGETQYF.

This clonotype was counted a few times. The chain has TRBV19 and TRBJ1-5, with a weak D call TRBD1 (5 bases). CDR1 and CDR2 from the germline V gene are LNHDA and SQIVND (reference sequence). The CDR3 covers 15 residues. V was cut by 3 bases and J by 5 bases, with 14 bases left in between. The CDR3 nucleotides are TGTGCCAGTAGTATTTGGGGGGTTCGAGATCAGCCCCAGCATTTT. It codes for CASSIWGVRDQPQHF.

The chain uses TRBV7-8 and TRBJ1-4; 9 bases agree with TRBD1. The V and J ends lost 1 base and 12 bases, in that order; junction bases with no gene match: 9. CDR1 and CDR2 from the germline V gene are SGHVS and FQNEAQ. There are 15 residues in the CDR3. The CDR3 coding sequence is TGTGCCAGCAGCTTAGTAGGGACAGGGAGAGAAGAACTGTTTTTT. This codes for CASSLVGTGREELFF.

The chain joins TRBV5-1 to TRBJ2-5; 9 bases agree with TRBD1. Germline assignment: CDR1 SGHRS and CDR2 YFSETQ. The CDR3 covers 18 residues. V shed 3 bases, J shed 2 bases, and the junction held 14 bases outside the gene matches. The CDR3 loop reads CASSSADMTGGWQETQYF. DNA for the CDR3: TGCGCCAGCAGCTCCGCAGACATGACAGGGGGTTGGCAAGAGACCCAGTACTTC. The complete variable domain, with remaining parts taken from reference TRBV5-1 and TRBJ2-5, reads KAGVTQTPRYLIKTRGQQVTLSCSPISGHRSVSWYQQTPGQGLQFLFEYFSETQRNKGNFPGRFSGRQFSNSRSEMNVSTLELGDSALYLCASSSADMTGGWQETQYFGPGTRLLVL.

This clonotype was counted between two and nine times. The chain couples TRBV29-1 to TRBJ2-2; TRBD2 matches 15 bases. The germline CDR1 and CDR2 sequences are SQVTM and ANQGSEA. Trimming at V came to 7 bases and at J to 4 bases, leaving 10 bases not matched to a gene. The CDR3 has 17 amino acids. CDR3 residues: CSATWTSGGVGTGELFF. The CDR3 region has the DNA TGCAGCGCCACATGGACTAGCGGGGGGGTAGGCACCGGGGAGCTGTTTTTT.

Ten or more counts support this clonotype. The chain links TRBV28 to TRBJ2-7; D perhaps matches TRBD1 (7 bases). Per germline, CDR1 MDHEN and CDR2 SYDVKM. The CDR3 has 13 residues. V was shortened by 4 bases and J by 3 bases, with 10 bases between the two germline ends. DNA of the CDR3: TGTGCCAGCAGTTCCCAGGGGGGCTACGAGCAGTACTTC. Residues: CASSSQGGYEQYF.

This clonotype came up many times. J is TRBJ1-6 and V is TRBV28; D is unresolved. The CDR3 consists of 11 residues. V dropped 11 bases and J dropped 9 bases, with 11 bases sitting between them. CDR1 and CDR2 from the germline V gene are MDHEN and SYDVKM. CDR3 residues: CAARGGSPLHF. The CDR3 DNA reads as TGTGCCGCCCGCGGTGGTTCACCCCTCCACTTT.